This TCR beta chain was sequenced for a study of T cells in Graves' hyperthyroidism and ophthalmopathy. Regarding the study as a whole: In blood, most of the thyroid clonotypes expanded above 0.001 were also present.

Amplified regions were TCR beta CDR3 sequences from RNA transcripts. HTBI primers were employed in a first-round RT-PCR of the TCR CDR3. TCRdb analysed the multiplex PCR reads with MiXCR anew, one entry per CDR3 protein. The table shows about 700,000 distinct CDR3 sequences, with about 14% occurring only once. V lost 6 bases and J lost 2, with 19 bases in between. Germline V gene data show CDR1 as MNHEY and CDR2 as SVGEGT. The CDR3 covers 16 residues. This clonotype has at least ten counts. The antigen is unknown. The chain uses TRBV6-2 or TRBV6-3 and TRBJ1-1; D gene uncertain. This clonotype originated in a woman under 30 with Graves' hyperthyroidism. The sample was blood. The CDR3 reads CASSTSLRLVNTEAFF. CDR3 DNA: TGTGCCAGCAGCACTTCCTTACGATTGGTAAACACTGAAGCTTTCTTT.